This record concerns one T cell receptor (beta chain) sequence. V lost 1 base, J lost 3 bases, and 18 bases lay in between. Germline V gene lookup returns CDR1 MGHRA and CDR2 YSYEKL. The length of the CDR3 is 17 residues. These data are taken from a study of blood T cell repertoires in COVID-19. Study information: The samples span acute and convalescent COVID-19 from the United States, Italy and Spain. Sources were T cells, B-cell-depleted T cells, or PBMCs; the material itself was cDNA or gDNA.

Original methodology: Reference gene primer amplification yielded estimated nucleated cell counts. The protocol was immunoSEQ multiplex PCR, while the TCRdb copy is restricted to in-frame clones and leaves out a portion. The DNA was the basis for D and trimming; V, J and clone size are from that table. This repertoire shows about 150,000 clones, 70% to 80% found once; its top ten account for over 15%. Sequencing was carried out using peripheral blood. The chain recombines TRBV4-1 with TRBJ1-1, with no clear D. The source of this sequence is a man aged 45 to 65 with acute or convalescent COVID-19. CDR3 protein: CASSQGGGGGLDTEAFF. The CDR3 region has the DNA TGCGCCAGCAGCCAAGGCGGAGGAGGCGGGTTGGACACTGAAGCTTTCTTT.